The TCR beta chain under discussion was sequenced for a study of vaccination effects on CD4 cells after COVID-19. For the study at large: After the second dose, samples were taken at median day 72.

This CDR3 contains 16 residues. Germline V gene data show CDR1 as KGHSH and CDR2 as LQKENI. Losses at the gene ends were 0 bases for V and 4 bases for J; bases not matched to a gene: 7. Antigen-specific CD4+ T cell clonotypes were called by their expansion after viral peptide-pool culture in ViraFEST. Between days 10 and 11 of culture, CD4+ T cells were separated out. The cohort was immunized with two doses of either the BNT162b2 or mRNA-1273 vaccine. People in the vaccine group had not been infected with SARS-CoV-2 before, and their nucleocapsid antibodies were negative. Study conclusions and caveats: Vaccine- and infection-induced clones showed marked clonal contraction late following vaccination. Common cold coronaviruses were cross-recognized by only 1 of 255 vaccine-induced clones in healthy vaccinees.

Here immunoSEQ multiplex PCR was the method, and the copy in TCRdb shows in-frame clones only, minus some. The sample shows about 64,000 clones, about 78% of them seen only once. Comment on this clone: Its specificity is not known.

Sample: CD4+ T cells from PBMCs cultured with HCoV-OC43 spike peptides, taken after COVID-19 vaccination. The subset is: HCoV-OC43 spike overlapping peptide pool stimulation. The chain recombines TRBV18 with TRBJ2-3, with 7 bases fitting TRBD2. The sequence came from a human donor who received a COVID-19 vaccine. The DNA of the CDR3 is TGTGCCAGCTCACCACCGGAGCGGGGTGTGGCAGATACGCAGTATTTT. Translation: CASSPPERGVADTQYF.